This is a list of T cell receptor beta chains from one sample in a study of shared clonotypes between healthy human individuals. The data were produced by immunoSEQ multiplex PCR, yet TCRdb's version contains in-frame clones alone and is incomplete. The sample lists hundreds of thousands of clones, 80% to 95% occurring once. Input material: naive CD8+ T cells sorted from blood. The receptors here all came from a man aged 30 to 39 in good health. CDR3s include the opening cysteine and the closing phenylalanine or tryptophan. D genes are given only for firm matches. The listing skips clone size in some rows; elsewhere it reads once, few, many or a size class.

v_gene	j_gene	abundance	d_gene	CDR3nt	CDR3aa
TRBV7-9	TRBJ2-3	once	NA	TGTGCCAGCAGCACCCAACACCACGGGAGAACAGATACGCAGTATTTT	CASSTQHHGRTDTQYF
TRBV5-5	TRBJ2-3	NA	NA	TGTGCCAGCAGCCTGGACGGAGAGATGACTAGCACAGATACGCAGTATTTT	CASSLDGEMTSTDTQYF
TRBV19	TRBJ1-2	NA	NA	TGTGCCGGATCCGGCGGGGGGAAGGGCTACACCTTC	CAGSGGGKGYTF
TRBV11-2	TRBJ1-1	NA	NA	TGTGCCACCCCAGGGGAAGTGAACACTGAAGCTTTCTTT	CATPGEVNTEAFF
TRBV29-1	TRBJ2-1	NA	TRBD2	TGCAGCGTCCTGCCGGGAGGGCGCTCCTACAATGAGCAGTTCTTC	CSVLPGGRSYNEQFF
TRBV9	TRBJ2-5	NA	TRBD2	TGTGCCAGCAGCGGACAACTAGCGGGAGCGAGGGAGACCCAGTACTTC	CASSGQLAGARETQYF
TRBV28	TRBJ1-3	NA	NA	TGTGCCAGCAGTGCCCTGCAAGGGATCCCCCCTGGAAACACCATATATTTT	CASSALQGIPPGNTIYF
TRBV5-4	TRBJ2-5	NA	TRBD2	TGTGCCAGCAGAAGGGCCTTGGCGGGGAGCGGGGGAATACAAGAGACCCAGTACTTC	CASRRALAGSGGIQETQYF
TRBV7-9	TRBJ1-1	NA	NA	TGTGCCAGCAGCCAGAGGGGAGCCACTGAAGCTTTCTTT	CASSQRGATEAFF
TRBV11-2	TRBJ1-1	NA	NA	TGTGCCAGCAGCCAAGCGACAGGCGGTGGGAACACTGAAGCTTTCTTT	CASSQATGGGNTEAFF
TRBV29-1	TRBJ2-7	NA	TRBD1	TGCAGCGTTGCGGCAGGGGGCTACGAGCAGTACTTC	CSVAAGGYEQYF
TRBV7-6	TRBJ2-2	NA	TRBD2	TGTGCCAGCAACACCCCAGCGGGAGTGACCGGGGAGCTGTTTTTT	CASNTPAGVTGELFF
TRBV6-5	TRBJ1-3	NA	TRBD1	TGTGCCAGCAGTAGGGACAGAACCTCTGGAAACACCATATATTTT	CASSRDRTSGNTIYF
TRBV6-6	TRBJ2-1	NA	TRBD1	TGTGCCATCTCCCAGGGGGTATACAATGAGCAGTTCTTC	CAISQGVYNEQFF